This T cell receptor beta chain was sequenced for a study of regulatory T cells in long-lasting Graves disease. This clonotype has a count of ten or more. Its specificity is not known. Time point noted: persistent/refractory GD, antithyroid drugs over 5 years with positive TRAb. RNA extracted from PBMCs served as the sequencing template. Clinicians diagnosed Graves' disease using American Thyroid Association guidelines. Study-wide points: Persistent Graves' patients showed less TCR diversity than newly diagnosed patients showed. Blood alone, not thyroid tissue, was studied.

CDR3-region Arm-PCR and iRepertoire HTBI primers produced the TCR beta libraries. From the multiplex PCR reads, TCRdb called clonotypes with MiXCR, one entry per CDR3 protein. The sample contains hundreds of thousands of distinct CDR3 sequences, less than 25% of which appear only once. The clonotype originates from a female donor with Graves disease. Specimen: peripheral blood mononuclear cells (PBMCs), collected when the disease was refractory, from a patient treated with antithyroid drugs.

As DNA, the CDR3 is TGCAGTGCTCGGTTTGGGGAAAAACTGTTTTTT. It specifies CSARFGEKLFF. V is TRBV20-1 and J is TRBJ1-4; D gene unclear. Germline CDR1 and CDR2: DFQATT and SNEGSKA (reference sequence). The CDR3 spans 11 residues. V lost 5 bases and J lost 8, with 9 bases in between.